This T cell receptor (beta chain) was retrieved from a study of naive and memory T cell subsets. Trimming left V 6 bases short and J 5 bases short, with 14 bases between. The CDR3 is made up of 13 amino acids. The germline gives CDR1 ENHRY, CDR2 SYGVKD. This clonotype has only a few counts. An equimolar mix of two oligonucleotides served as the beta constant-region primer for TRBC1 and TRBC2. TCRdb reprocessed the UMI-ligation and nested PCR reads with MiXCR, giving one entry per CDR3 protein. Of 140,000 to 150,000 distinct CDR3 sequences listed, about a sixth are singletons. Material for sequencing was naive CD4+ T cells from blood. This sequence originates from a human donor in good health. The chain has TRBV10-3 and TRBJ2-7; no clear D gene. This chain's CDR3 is CAISSVEFDEQYF. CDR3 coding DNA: TGTGCCATCAGCTCTGTCGAATTCGACGAGCAGTACTTC.